This T cell receptor (beta chain) derives from a study of human T cells and chemical hapten exposure. Whole-study findings and limits: DPC sensitization did not alter TCRs above 1 in 1000 frequency.

Germline CDR1 is MNHEY and CDR2 is SVGAGI. This CDR3 region has 17 residues. V lost 5 bases to trimming and J lost 1 base, with 18 bases between them. Time point of the sample: pre-sensitization, week 0. The treatment here: therapeutic diphenylcyclopropenone sensitization with weekly scalp DPC. Each CDR3 protein gets one entry after TCRdb re-called the RACE reads with MiXCR. Here the sample spans some 110,000 distinct CDR3 sequences, approximately 12% being singletons. This clonotype was observed a handful of times. Its antigen remains unknown. The chain joins TRBV6-5 to TRBJ1-3, with a weak D call TRBD1 (6 bases). Source: whole blood, taken in connection with sensitization to the hapten diphenylcyclopropenone (DPC). This TCR was sampled from a woman aged 50 to 60 with alopecia areata. Some clones in this sample may be carry-over from other donors' samples. This chain's CDR3 is CASSLLGQPGSGNTIYF. CDR3 bases: TGTGCCAGCAGTCTGCTAGGACAGCCCGGATCTGGAAACACCATATATTTT.